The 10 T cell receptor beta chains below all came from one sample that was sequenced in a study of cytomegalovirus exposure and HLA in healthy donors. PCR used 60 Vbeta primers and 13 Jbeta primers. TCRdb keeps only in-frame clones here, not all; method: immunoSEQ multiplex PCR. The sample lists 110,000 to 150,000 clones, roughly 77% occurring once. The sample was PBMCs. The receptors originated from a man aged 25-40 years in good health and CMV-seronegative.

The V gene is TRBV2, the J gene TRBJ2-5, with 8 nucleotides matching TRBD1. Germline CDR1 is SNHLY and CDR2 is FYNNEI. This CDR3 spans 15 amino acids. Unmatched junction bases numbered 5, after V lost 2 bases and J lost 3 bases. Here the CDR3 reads CASSEFRGREETQYF. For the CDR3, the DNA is TGTGCCAGCAGTGAATTCAGGGGGCGGGAAGAGACCCAGTACTTC.

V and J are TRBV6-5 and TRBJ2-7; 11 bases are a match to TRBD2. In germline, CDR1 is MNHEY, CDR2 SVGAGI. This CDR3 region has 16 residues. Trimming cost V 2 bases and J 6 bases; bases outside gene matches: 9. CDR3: CASSYQSSGGFGEQYF. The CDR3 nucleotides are TGTGCCAGCAGTTACCAATCTAGCGGGGGGTTCGGCGAGCAGTACTTC.

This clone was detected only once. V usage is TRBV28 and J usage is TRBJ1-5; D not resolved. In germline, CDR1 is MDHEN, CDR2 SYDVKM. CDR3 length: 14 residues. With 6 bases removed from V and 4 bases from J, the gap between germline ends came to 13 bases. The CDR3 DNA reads TGTGCCAGCAGATCCCCCGAGGGTAATCAGCCCCAGCATTTT. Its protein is CASRSPEGNQPQHF.

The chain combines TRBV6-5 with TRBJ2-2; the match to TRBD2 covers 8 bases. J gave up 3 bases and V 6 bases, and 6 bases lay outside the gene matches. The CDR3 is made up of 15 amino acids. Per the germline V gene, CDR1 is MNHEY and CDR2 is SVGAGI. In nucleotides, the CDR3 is TGTGCCAGCAGACGGACTAGCAGAGACACCGGGGAGCTGTTTTTT. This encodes CASRRTSRDTGELFF.

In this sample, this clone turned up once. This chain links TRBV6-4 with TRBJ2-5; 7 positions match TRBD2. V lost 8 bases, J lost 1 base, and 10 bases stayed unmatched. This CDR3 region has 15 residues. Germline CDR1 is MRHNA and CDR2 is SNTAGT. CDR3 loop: CASLGSRLAQETQYF. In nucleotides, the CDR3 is TGTGCCAGCTTAGGGTCCAGACTAGCCCAAGAGACCCAGTACTTC.

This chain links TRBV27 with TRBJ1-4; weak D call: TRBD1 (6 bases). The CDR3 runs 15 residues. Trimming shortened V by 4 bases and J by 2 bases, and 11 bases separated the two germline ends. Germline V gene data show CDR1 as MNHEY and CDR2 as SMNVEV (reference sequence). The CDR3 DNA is TGTGCCAGCAGTTCCAGGGGCGCCACTAATGAAAAACTGTTTTTT. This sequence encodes CASSSRGATNEKLFF.

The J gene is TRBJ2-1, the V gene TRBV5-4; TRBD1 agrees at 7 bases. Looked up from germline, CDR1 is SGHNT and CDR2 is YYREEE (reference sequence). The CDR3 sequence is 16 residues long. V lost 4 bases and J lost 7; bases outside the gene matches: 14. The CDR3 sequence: CASSLAGGRLWNEQFF. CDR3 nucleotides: TGTGCCAGCAGCCTAGCAGGGGGTAGGTTGTGGAATGAGCAGTTCTTC.

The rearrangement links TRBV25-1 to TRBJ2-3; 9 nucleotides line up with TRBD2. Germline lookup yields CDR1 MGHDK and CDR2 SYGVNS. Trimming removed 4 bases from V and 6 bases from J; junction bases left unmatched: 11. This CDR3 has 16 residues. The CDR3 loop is CASSALGGGASDTQYF. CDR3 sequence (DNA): TGTGCCAGCAGTGCCCTCGGCGGGGGGGCATCGGATACGCAGTATTTT.

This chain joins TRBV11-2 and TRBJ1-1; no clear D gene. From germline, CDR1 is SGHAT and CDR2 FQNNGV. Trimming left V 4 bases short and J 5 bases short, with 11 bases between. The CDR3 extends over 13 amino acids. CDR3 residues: CASSSPSRTEAFF. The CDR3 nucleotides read TGTGCCAGCAGCTCCCCCTCTCGGACTGAAGCTTTCTTT.

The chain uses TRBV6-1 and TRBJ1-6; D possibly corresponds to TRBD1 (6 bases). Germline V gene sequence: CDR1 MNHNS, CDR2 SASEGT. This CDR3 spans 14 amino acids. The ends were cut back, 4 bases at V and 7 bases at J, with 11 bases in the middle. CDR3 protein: CASSGAGENSPLHF. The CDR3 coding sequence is TGTGCCAGCAGTGGGGCAGGGGAGAATTCACCCCTCCACTTT.